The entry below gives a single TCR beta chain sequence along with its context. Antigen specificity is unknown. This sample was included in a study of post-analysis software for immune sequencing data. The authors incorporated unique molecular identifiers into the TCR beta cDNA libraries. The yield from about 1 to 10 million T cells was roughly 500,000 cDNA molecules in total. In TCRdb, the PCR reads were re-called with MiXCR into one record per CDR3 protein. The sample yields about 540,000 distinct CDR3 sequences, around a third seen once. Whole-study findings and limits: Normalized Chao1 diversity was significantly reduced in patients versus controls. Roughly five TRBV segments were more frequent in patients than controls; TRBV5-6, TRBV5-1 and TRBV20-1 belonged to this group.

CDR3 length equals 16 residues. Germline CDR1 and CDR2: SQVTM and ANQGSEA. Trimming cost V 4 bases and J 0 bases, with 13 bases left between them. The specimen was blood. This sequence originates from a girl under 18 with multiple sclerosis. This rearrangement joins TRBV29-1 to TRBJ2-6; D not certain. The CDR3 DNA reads TGCAGCGTTGGTAGGAGCTCTTCCTCTGGGGCCAACGTCCTGACTTTC. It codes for CSVGRSSSSGANVLTF.